Listed below are T cell receptor beta chains from one sample, sequenced in a study of cytomegalovirus exposure and HLA in healthy donors. TCRdb's copy holds only in-frame clones and misses some; the assay was immunoSEQ multiplex PCR. The table includes 170,000 or so clones, roughly 78% detected once. What was sequenced was PBMCs. These receptors originate from a boy aged 5-17 years in good health and CMV-seronegative. The CDR3 runs from the conserved cysteine through the conserved F or W. D genes are given only for firm matches. Where a row states a size, it is once, few, many or the class of an expanded clone; other rows omit it.

d_call,j_call,v_call,clone_size,cdr3_aa,cdr3_nt
-,TRBJ1-2,TRBV9,few,CASSSTGLKGYTF,TGTGCCAGCAGCTCCACAGGGTTAAAAGGCTACACCTTC
-,TRBJ1-2,TRBV11-2,-,CASSQQGTNYGYTF,TGTGCCAGCAGCCAACAGGGTACTAACTATGGCTACACCTTC
TRBD1,TRBJ1-5,TRBV6-5,-,CASSYPGQGNQPQHF,TGTGCCAGCAGTTACCCTGGACAGGGCAATCAGCCCCAGCATTTT
TRBD1,TRBJ1-1,TRBV9,-,CASSALTGGSTEAFF,TGTGCCAGCAGCGCCCTGACAGGGGGGAGCACTGAAGCTTTCTTT
-,TRBJ1-1,TRBV5-6,-,CASSSNRGGTEAFF,TGTGCCAGCAGCTCCAACCGGGGAGGTACTGAAGCTTTCTTT
TRBD1,TRBJ2-7,TRBV6-6,-,CASSTLDRANEQYF,TGTGCCAGCAGCACCCTGGACAGGGCAAACGAGCAGTACTTC
-,TRBJ1-2,TRBV19,-,CASSIGTYDSYGYTF,TGTGCCAGTAGTATCGGGACTTATGACAGCTATGGCTACACCTTC
-,TRBJ1-4,TRBV6-6,-,CASSYGGYNEKLFF,TGTGCCAGCAGTTACGGCGGATATAATGAAAAACTGTTTTTT
-,TRBJ1-1,TRBV21-1,-,CASSHRVFARTEAFF,TGTGCCAGCAGCCACAGGGTTTTCGCAAGGACTGAAGCTTTCTTT
-,TRBJ1-5,TRBV23-1,-,CTSSQRGYRVNQPQHF,TGCACCAGCAGTCAACGAGGGTATAGGGTGAATCAGCCCCAGCATTTT